The clone carrying this TCR beta chain has only a few counts. What it binds is unknown. This entry comes from a study of post-analysis software for immune sequencing data. General study points: The five TRBV segments detected at higher frequency in patients than in controls included TRBV5-6, TRBV5-1 and TRBV20-1. Multiple sclerosis patients showed significantly lower normalized Chao1 diversity than controls did.

Trimming took 5 bases from V and 1 from J; bases not matched to a gene: 6. CDR3 size: 15 residues. Each TCR beta cDNA library carried unique molecular identifiers. In TCRdb, the PCR reads were re-called with MiXCR into one record per CDR3 protein. The sample lists roughly 670,000 distinct CDR3 sequences, about 60% occurring once. Sequenced: blood. The sequence was obtained from a girl aged 2 to 10 with multiple sclerosis. This chain joins TRBV12-3 or TRBV12-4 and TRBJ2-5; 8 bases agree with TRBD1. The CDR3, as DNA: TGTGCCAGCAGTCTAGGAGGACAGGGCCAAGAGACCCAGTACTTC. Its translation is CASSLGGQGQETQYF.